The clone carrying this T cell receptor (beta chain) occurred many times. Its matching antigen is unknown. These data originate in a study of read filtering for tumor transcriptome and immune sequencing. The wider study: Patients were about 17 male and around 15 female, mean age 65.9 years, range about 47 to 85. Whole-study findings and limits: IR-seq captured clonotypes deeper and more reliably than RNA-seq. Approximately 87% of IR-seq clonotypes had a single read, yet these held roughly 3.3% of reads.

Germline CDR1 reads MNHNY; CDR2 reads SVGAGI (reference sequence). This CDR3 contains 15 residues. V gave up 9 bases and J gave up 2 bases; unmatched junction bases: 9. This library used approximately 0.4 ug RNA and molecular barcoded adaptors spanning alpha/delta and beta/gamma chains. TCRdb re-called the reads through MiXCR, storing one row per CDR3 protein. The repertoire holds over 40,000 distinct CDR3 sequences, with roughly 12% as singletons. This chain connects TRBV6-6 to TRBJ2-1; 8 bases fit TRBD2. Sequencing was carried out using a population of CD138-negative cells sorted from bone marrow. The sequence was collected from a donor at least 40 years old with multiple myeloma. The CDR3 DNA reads TGTGCCAGTAATAGCCAAGCGGGGGCCTACAATGAGCAGTTCTTC. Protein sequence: CASNSQAGAYNEQFF.